The 5 T cell receptor beta chains listed next were all sequenced from one sample in a study of T cells in Graves' hyperthyroidism and ophthalmopathy. TCR beta CDR3 regions were amplified from RNA transcripts. The study used the HTBI primer set for a first-round RT-PCR of the TCR CDR3. MiXCR was run by TCRdb on the multiplex PCR reads, yielding one entry per CDR3 protein. This table holds roughly 550,000 distinct CDR3 sequences, around 15% found once. The sample taken for sequencing was blood. These receptors all come from a woman aged 30 to 39 with Graves' ophthalmopathy.

This clonotype was recorded a few times. This rearrangement joins TRBV29-1 to TRBJ1-1, with a possible D match to TRBD1 (6 bases). Germline V CDR1 and CDR2: SQVTM, ANQGSEA. The CDR3 covers 13 residues. V was cut by 8 bases and J by 3 bases, with 16 bases left in between. CDR3 DNA sequence: TGCAGCTCCGATCAGGGGCGGGACACTGAAGCTTTCTTT. Amino acids: CSSDQGRDTEAFF.

This clonotype was seen at least ten times. The chain uses TRBV20-1 and TRBJ2-7; 11 positions match TRBD1. This CDR3 contains 13 residues. CDR1 and CDR2 from the germline V gene are DFQATT and SNEGSKA (reference sequence). The junction had 8 bases not matched to a gene; V was cut back by 6 bases and J by 7 bases. CDR3 bases: TGCAGTGCCAAAGGACAGGGGGCGCGGGAGCAGTACTTC. Residues: CSAKGQGAREQYF.

This clonotype was detected only a few times. The chain recombines TRBV4-2 with TRBJ2-7; tentative D call: TRBD1 (8 bases). Trimming took off 2 bases at V and 0 bases at J, with 17 bases between the two ends. CDR1 and CDR2 from the germline V gene are LGHNA and YNFKEQ. This CDR3 is built from 17 residues. Here the CDR3 reads CASSQTGGGGSSYEQYF. CDR3 nucleotides: TGTGCCAGCAGCCAAACAGGGGGTGGCGGGAGCTCCTACGAGCAGTACTTC.

The rearrangement joins TRBV7-2 to TRBJ1-3; D remains ambiguous. Looked up from germline, CDR1 is SGHTA and CDR2 is FQGNSA. This CDR3 contains 14 residues. V lost 5 bases, J lost 4 bases, and 12 bases lay in between. This CDR3 is CASSTRSPGNTIYF. The CDR3 DNA is TGTGCCAGCAGCACCAGAAGTCCCGGAAACACCATATATTTT.

The chain uses TRBV10-3 and TRBJ2-3; 10 nucleotides agree with TRBD2. The J segment lost 5 bases and the V segment lost 8 bases, leaving 7 bases of the junction unmatched. Germline assignment: CDR1 ENHRY and CDR2 SYGVKD. The CDR3 contains 14 residues. CDR3 in amino acids: CAIRASGSQDTQYF. CDR3 sequence (DNA): TGTGCCATCCGGGCTAGCGGGAGTCAAGATACGCAGTATTTT.